The rows below give T cell receptor beta chains drawn from one sample of a study of blood T cell repertoires in COVID-19. Some clones are missing from TCRdb's copy, which holds only in-frame ones; the method was immunoSEQ multiplex PCR. Of roughly 570,000 clones listed, 85% to 90% are singletons. The sample consisted of peripheral blood. The source is a woman in her 50s with COVID-19, enrolled during active disease. CDR3s include the opening cysteine and the closing phenylalanine or tryptophan. The D gene is left open where the match is weak. Not every row has a clone size; where given, it reads once, few, many or a size class.

clone_size: once; j_call: TRBJ1-6; d_call: NA; cdr3_length: 16; v_call: TRBV10-3; cdr3_aa: CAISDSMGASGSPLHF; cdr3_nt: TGTGCCATCAGTGATTCCATGGGGGCTTCAGGGTCACCCCTCCACTTT
clone_size: once; j_call: TRBJ2-2; d_call: NA; cdr3_length: 12; v_call: TRBV6-5; cdr3_aa: CASSSFTGELFF; cdr3_nt: TGTGCCAGCAGCTCCTTCACCGGGGAGCTGTTTTTT
clone_size: NA; j_call: TRBJ2-7; d_call: TRBD2; cdr3_length: 14; v_call: TRBV6-1; cdr3_aa: CASSDRRGSYEQYF; cdr3_nt: TGTGCCAGCAGTGATAGGCGGGGGTCCTACGAGCAGTACTTC
clone_size: NA; j_call: TRBJ2-5; d_call: TRBD1; cdr3_length: 14; v_call: TRBV10-3; cdr3_aa: CAISGRGLGETQYF; cdr3_nt: TGTGCCATCAGCGGAAGGGGGCTCGGGGAGACCCAGTACTTC
clone_size: NA; j_call: TRBJ2-1; d_call: TRBD2; cdr3_length: 14; v_call: TRBV7-3; cdr3_aa: CASSSGLAYNEQFF; cdr3_nt: TGTGCCAGCAGCTCCGGACTAGCGTACAATGAGCAGTTCTTC
clone_size: NA; j_call: TRBJ2-1; d_call: TRBD1; cdr3_length: 13; v_call: TRBV19; cdr3_aa: CASTLTGVREQFF; cdr3_nt: TGTGCCAGTACCCTGACAGGGGTCAGGGAGCAGTTCTTC
clone_size: NA; j_call: TRBJ2-3; d_call: NA; cdr3_length: 18; v_call: TRBV5-1; cdr3_aa: CASSLAPSGPIVPDTQYF; cdr3_nt: TGCGCCAGCAGCCTAGCCCCCAGTGGACCCATAGTTCCAGATACGCAGTATTTT
clone_size: NA; j_call: TRBJ2-3; d_call: TRBD2; cdr3_length: 13; v_call: TRBV2; cdr3_aa: CASGAGGQDTQYF; cdr3_nt: TGTGCCAGCGGGGCGGGGGGGCAAGATACGCAGTATTTT
clone_size: NA; j_call: TRBJ1-6; d_call: NA; cdr3_length: 15; v_call: TRBV5-1; cdr3_aa: CASSLASQANSPLHF; cdr3_nt: TGCGCCAGCAGCTTGGCCTCCCAGGCTAATTCACCCCTCCACTTT
clone_size: few; j_call: TRBJ2-6; d_call: TRBD1; cdr3_length: 20; v_call: TRBV5-1; cdr3_aa: CASSPTSGGFGVAGANVLTF; cdr3_nt: TGCGCCAGCAGCCCCACGTCAGGGGGCTTCGGGGTGGCTGGGGCCAACGTCCTGACTTTC
clone_size: NA; j_call: TRBJ2-7; d_call: NA; cdr3_length: 14; v_call: TRBV6-1; cdr3_aa: CASSDRGGSYEQYF; cdr3_nt: TGTGCCAGCAGTGATCGTGGGGGGTCCTACGAGCAGTACTTC
clone_size: NA; j_call: TRBJ1-5; d_call: TRBD1; cdr3_length: 13; v_call: TRBV5-1; cdr3_aa: CASSEQGNQPQHF; cdr3_nt: TGCGCCAGCAGCGAACAGGGGAATCAGCCCCAGCATTTT
clone_size: NA; j_call: TRBJ1-1; d_call: TRBD1; cdr3_length: 15; v_call: TRBV5-1; cdr3_aa: CASSILQGGNTEAFF; cdr3_nt: TGCGCCAGCAGCATTCTCCAGGGGGGGAACACTGAAGCTTTCTTT
clone_size: NA; j_call: TRBJ2-1; d_call: NA; cdr3_length: 13; v_call: TRBV29-1; cdr3_aa: CSVDPGSYNEQFF; cdr3_nt: TGCAGCGTTGATCCCGGCTCCTACAATGAGCAGTTCTTC
clone_size: once; j_call: TRBJ1-4; d_call: NA; cdr3_length: 14; v_call: TRBV11-2; cdr3_aa: CASSRQPNNEKLFF; cdr3_nt: TGTGCCAGCAGCCGACAGCCAAATAATGAAAAACTGTTTTTT
clone_size: NA; j_call: TRBJ1-3; d_call: NA; cdr3_length: 15; v_call: TRBV21-1; cdr3_aa: CASRRRGGSGNTIYF; cdr3_nt: TGTGCCAGCAGGAGGAGGGGGGGCTCTGGAAACACCATATATTTT
clone_size: few; j_call: TRBJ1-2; d_call: TRBD1; cdr3_length: 11; v_call: TRBV2; cdr3_aa: CASRGQGPYTF; cdr3_nt: TGTGCCAGCAGGGGACAGGGGCCCTACACCTTC
clone_size: few; j_call: TRBJ1-2; d_call: NA; cdr3_length: 17; v_call: TRBV13; cdr3_aa: CASSSDPGPLSNYGYTF; cdr3_nt: TGTGCCAGCAGCTCAGACCCTGGTCCACTATCTAACTATGGCTACACCTTC
clone_size: NA; j_call: TRBJ2-3; d_call: TRBD2; cdr3_length: 16; v_call: TRBV11-3; cdr3_aa: CASSLNRGGEADTQYF; cdr3_nt: TGTGCCAGCAGCTTAAACCGGGGGGGCGAGGCAGATACGCAGTATTTT
clone_size: NA; j_call: TRBJ1-2; d_call: TRBD1; cdr3_length: 15; v_call: TRBV7-8; cdr3_aa: CASSSRQGTNYGYTF; cdr3_nt: TGTGCCAGCAGCTCCAGACAGGGGACTAACTATGGCTACACCTTC
clone_size: NA; j_call: TRBJ2-7; d_call: TRBD1; cdr3_length: 15; v_call: TRBV9; cdr3_aa: CASSAFGTGYYEQYF; cdr3_nt: TGTGCCAGCAGCGCTTTCGGGACAGGGTATTACGAGCAGTACTTC
clone_size: NA; j_call: TRBJ2-7; d_call: NA; cdr3_length: 13; v_call: TRBV29-1; cdr3_aa: CSATPGQIYEQYF; cdr3_nt: TGCAGCGCGACTCCGGGACAAATTTACGAGCAGTACTTC
clone_size: NA; j_call: TRBJ2-5; d_call: NA; cdr3_length: 13; v_call: TRBV2; cdr3_aa: CASNPGELETQYF; cdr3_nt: TGTGCCAGCAACCCAGGGGAATTAGAGACCCAGTACTTC
clone_size: once; j_call: TRBJ1-5; d_call: TRBD1; cdr3_length: 16; v_call: TRBV6-6; cdr3_aa: CASTPGTGSSNQPQHF; cdr3_nt: TGTGCCAGCACCCCTGGGACAGGGAGTAGCAATCAGCCCCAGCATTTT
clone_size: NA; j_call: TRBJ1-1; d_call: NA; cdr3_length: 13; v_call: TRBV6-5; cdr3_aa: CASSYPGETEAFF; cdr3_nt: TGTGCCAGCAGTTACCCGGGGGAGACTGAAGCTTTCTTT
clone_size: NA; j_call: TRBJ1-3; d_call: TRBD1; cdr3_length: 16; v_call: TRBV5-6; cdr3_aa: CASSTLGTVDGNTIYF; cdr3_nt: TGTGCCAGCAGCACCCTCGGGACAGTAGATGGAAACACCATATATTTT
clone_size: few; j_call: TRBJ2-2; d_call: TRBD2; cdr3_length: 15; v_call: TRBV5-1; cdr3_aa: CASSLSGVKTGELFF; cdr3_nt: TGCGCCAGCAGCTTAAGCGGGGTAAAAACCGGGGAGCTGTTTTTT
clone_size: NA; j_call: TRBJ1-1; d_call: NA; cdr3_length: 15; v_call: TRBV9; cdr3_aa: CASSVLQGQNTEAFF; cdr3_nt: TGTGCCAGCAGCGTACTCCAGGGCCAGAACACTGAAGCTTTCTTT
clone_size: NA; j_call: TRBJ2-3; d_call: NA; cdr3_length: 16; v_call: TRBV9; cdr3_aa: CASSPQRGGDTDTQYF; cdr3_nt: TGTGCCAGCAGCCCGCAACGGGGCGGGGACACAGATACGCAGTATTTT
clone_size: NA; j_call: TRBJ1-1; d_call: NA; cdr3_length: 14; v_call: TRBV19; cdr3_aa: CASSIVSGGTEAFF; cdr3_nt: TGTGCCAGTAGTATAGTGTCTGGGGGGACTGAAGCTTTCTTT
clone_size: few; j_call: TRBJ1-5; d_call: TRBD1; cdr3_length: 16; v_call: TRBV6-2/TRBV6-3; cdr3_aa: CASSYSMPGGNQPQHF; cdr3_nt: TGTGCCAGCAGTTACTCGATGCCAGGGGGAAATCAGCCCCAGCATTTT